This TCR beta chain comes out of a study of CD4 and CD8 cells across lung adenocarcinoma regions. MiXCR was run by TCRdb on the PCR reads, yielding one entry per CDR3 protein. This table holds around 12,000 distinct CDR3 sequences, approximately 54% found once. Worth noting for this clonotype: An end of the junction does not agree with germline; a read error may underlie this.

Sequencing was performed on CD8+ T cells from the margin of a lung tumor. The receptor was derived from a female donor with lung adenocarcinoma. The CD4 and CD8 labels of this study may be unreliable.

This CDR3 reads CAGSEARDSETQYF. The CDR3 DNA is TGTGCGGGCAGTGAGGCCCGAGATTCAGAGACCCAGTACTTT. The rearrangement links TRBV6-1 to TRBJ2-5; D uncertain. The germline V gene encodes CDR1 MNHNS and CDR2 SASEGT. This CDR3 contains 14 residues.